What follows are 3 T cell receptor beta chains derived from one specimen sequenced in a study of cytomegalovirus exposure and HLA in healthy donors. Amplification used 60 Vbeta primers and 13 Jbeta primers. The method was immunoSEQ multiplex PCR; TCRdb's version includes in-frame clones alone and lacks a portion of them. The repertoire includes about 93,000 clones, 82% of them detected once, and about 4% sits in the top ten. Sample: PBMCs. Receptor source: a man over 45 in good health and CMV-seronegative.

V and J are TRBV2 and TRBJ1-5, with TRBD1 identical over 7 bases. Germline V gene sequence: CDR1 SNHLY, CDR2 FYNNEI. The J segment lost 2 bases and the V segment lost 4 bases, leaving 5 bases of the junction unmatched. The length of the CDR3 is 15 residues. This chain's CDR3 is CASSGLGQRNQPQHF. The CDR3 DNA reads as TGTGCCAGCAGTGGCTTGGGACAGCGCAATCAGCCCCAGCATTTT.

This sequence joins TRBV11-2 and TRBJ2-7, with D uncertain. Germline lookup yields CDR1 SGHAT and CDR2 FQNNGV. The CDR3 loop spans 15 amino acids. Deletions cut 6 bases from V and 1 base from J, with 16 bases between. CDR3 residues: CASSTEAGHSYEQYF. The CDR3 nucleotides read TGTGCCAGCAGTACAGAAGCCGGCCATTCCTACGAGCAGTACTTC.

CDR3 coding DNA: TGTGCCAGCAGCTCAAGGGGCGGACAGGGGGCATTGGGCTACACCTTC. This codes for CASSSRGGQGALGYTF. The chain links TRBV7-3 to TRBJ1-2; TRBD1 agrees at 11 bases. The CDR3 length is 16 residues. The V segment lost 4 bases and the J segment 8 bases; nucleotides outside the gene matches: 12. Germline V CDR1 and CDR2: SGHTA, FQGTGA.